This T cell receptor beta chain was documented in a study of cytomegalovirus exposure and HLA in healthy donors. Points from the study as a whole: The study found most TCR sequences rare, yet found some public TCRs in many donors.

A roughly 120-subject validation cohort, separate from the approximately 610-subject first cohort, supplied the donors. Method: immunoSEQ multiplex PCR; TCRdb's copy keeps in-frame clones and lacks some. The sample comprises tens of thousands of clones, roughly 95% of which are singletons, and approximately 2.5% rests with the top ten. The germline V gene encodes CDR1 SGHAT and CDR2 FQNNGV. Trimming left V 0 bases short and J 2 bases short, with 11 bases between. The CDR3 consists of 16 residues. Concerning this clone itself: Its antigen remains unknown.

The chain has TRBV11-2 and TRBJ2-4; TRBD2 might be the D (5 bases). Sequenced material: PBMCs. This TCR was sampled from a young man in good health and CMV-seronegative. The chain's CDR3 is CASSLDREFPKNIQYF. The DNA of the CDR3 is TGTGCCAGCAGCTTAGATAGGGAGTTCCCCAAAAACATTCAGTACTTC.